The rows below give T cell receptor beta chains drawn from one sample of a study of T cells after somatic rescue of genetic block. The assay was immunoSEQ multiplex PCR, and TCRdb's table has in-frame clones only and misses some. The table records approximately 110,000 clones, just over 90% of them present only once. Sample: peripheral blood mononuclear cells (PBMCs). Source of these receptors: a young woman. CDR3s include the opening cysteine and the closing phenylalanine or tryptophan. Fields, in order: clone size, V gene, D gene, J gene, CDR3 protein, CDR3 DNA. The D gene is left open where the match is weak. Clone size appears in some rows only: once, few, many, or a class for an expanded clone.

size: -; V: TRBV7-3; D: -; J: TRBJ2-5; CDR3: CASSLSGQLQETQYF; DNA: TGTGCCAGCAGCTTAAGCGGACAGCTCCAAGAGACCCAGTACTTC
size: -; V: TRBV4-3; D: TRBD1; J: TRBJ1-1; CDR3: CASSPWTGRTTEAFF; DNA: TGCGCCAGCAGCCCCTGGACAGGACGGACCACTGAAGCTTTCTTT
size: -; V: TRBV6-1; D: -; J: TRBJ2-1; CDR3: CASSEAGGPVFENEQFF; DNA: TGTGCCAGCAGTGAAGCGGGGGGGCCGGTGTTTGAGAATGAGCAGTTCTTC
size: once; V: TRBV23-1; D: -; J: TRBJ2-7; CDR3: CASSQYKGQRRTYEQYF; DNA: TGCGCCAGCAGTCAATATAAAGGACAGAGAAGAACCTACGAGCAGTACTTC
size: -; V: TRBV9; D: TRBD1; J: TRBJ1-3; CDR3: CASSVRTGTGNTIYF; DNA: TGTGCCAGCAGCGTACGGACAGGGACTGGAAACACCATATATTTT
size: few; V: TRBV13; D: -; J: TRBJ1-1; CDR3: CASSSETVEAFF; DNA: TGTGCCAGCAGCTCCGAAACTGTTGAAGCTTTCTTT
size: -; V: TRBV4-2; D: TRBD2; J: TRBJ2-5; CDR3: CASSPGGLETQYF; DNA: TGTGCCAGCAGCCCCGGGGGGTTAGAGACCCAGTACTTC
size: once; V: TRBV30; D: -; J: TRBJ1-2; CDR3: CAVDSPYYGYTF; DNA: TGTGCAGTCGACAGCCCCTACTATGGCTACACCTTC
size: -; V: TRBV14; D: TRBD1; J: TRBJ2-7; CDR3: CASSQDRGPTYEQYF; DNA: TGTGCCAGCAGCCAAGACAGGGGGCCGACCTACGAGCAGTACTTC
size: -; V: TRBV4-3; D: -; J: TRBJ2-1; CDR3: CASPGRYSYNEQFF; DNA: TGCGCCAGCCCAGGTCGATACTCCTACAATGAGCAGTTCTTC